A selection of T cell receptor beta chains follows, all from one sample in a study of patients and donors after allogeneic stem cell transplantation. Each CDR3 protein gets one entry after TCRdb re-called the RT-PCR reads with MiXCR. The data show some 960,000 distinct CDR3 sequences, with about 20% seen just once and roughly 6% held by the top ten. The sequencing input was blood, either unsorted or a sorted T cell fraction (not recorded which). Source of these receptors: a human donor who was either an allogeneic HSCT recipient or a stem cell or donor lymphocyte infusion donor (not recorded which). It is not recorded whose cells these are; they may come from a transplant donor. CDR3s leave out the opening cysteine and the closing phenylalanine or tryptophan.

TRBV7-9	TRBJ1-3	ASSPGGTIY
TRBV2	TRBJ2-3	ASRGLAGVTDTQY
TRBV3-1	TRBJ1-4	ASMGKGEKLF
TRBV10-2	TRBJ2-3	ASSEVSQSTDTQY
TRBV27	TRBJ1-1	ASRLPGPNTEAF
TRBV29-1	TRBJ2-1	SVGPTYNEQF
TRBV7-9	TRBJ2-5	ASTPKEALQETQY
TRBV18	TRBJ1-6	ASSRKRDTSSYNSPLH
TRBV5-1	TRBJ2-5	ASKQGAGTQY
TRBV2	TRBJ2-1	ASTPEGLAGEQF
TRBV7-9	TRBJ2-1	ASSLPGSGYNEQF
TRBV5-1	TRBJ2-7	ASSLADGIPDYEQY
TRBV20-1	TRBJ2-1	SARIASGRGDEQF
TRBV20-1	TRBJ2-2	SARLKRGTGELF
TRBV3-1	TRBJ2-3	ASSPPIATDTQY
TRBV30	TRBJ2-1	AWSAWSEQF
TRBV5-6	TRBJ2-7	ASSLDGGWKYEQY